The present T cell receptor beta chain was sequenced within a study of T-cell reconstitution after alpha-beta-depleted transplantation in children. This clonotype was seen a few times. Trimming pared 1 base from V and 8 bases from J, leaving 14 bases between. The germline V gene has CDR1 SGHVS and CDR2 FQNEAQ. The CDR3 is 15 residues long. A TCRbeta library incorporating unique molecular identifiers was prepared. Each CDR3 protein is one row after TCRdb ran MiXCR on the PCR reads. The table records some 290,000 distinct CDR3 sequences, approximately 9.6% of them present only once. The TCR originated in a human donor who donated a stem cell graft to a child with SCID. The chain carries TRBV7-8 and TRBJ1-4, with D perhaps matching TRBD1 (5 bases). Sequenced here: PBMCs from the stem cell graft donor, sampled from the stem cell graft. The CDR3 bases are TGTGCCAGCAGCTTAGATGGCAGGGCAGGGGAAAAACTGTTTTTT. Amino acids: CASSLDGRAGEKLFF.